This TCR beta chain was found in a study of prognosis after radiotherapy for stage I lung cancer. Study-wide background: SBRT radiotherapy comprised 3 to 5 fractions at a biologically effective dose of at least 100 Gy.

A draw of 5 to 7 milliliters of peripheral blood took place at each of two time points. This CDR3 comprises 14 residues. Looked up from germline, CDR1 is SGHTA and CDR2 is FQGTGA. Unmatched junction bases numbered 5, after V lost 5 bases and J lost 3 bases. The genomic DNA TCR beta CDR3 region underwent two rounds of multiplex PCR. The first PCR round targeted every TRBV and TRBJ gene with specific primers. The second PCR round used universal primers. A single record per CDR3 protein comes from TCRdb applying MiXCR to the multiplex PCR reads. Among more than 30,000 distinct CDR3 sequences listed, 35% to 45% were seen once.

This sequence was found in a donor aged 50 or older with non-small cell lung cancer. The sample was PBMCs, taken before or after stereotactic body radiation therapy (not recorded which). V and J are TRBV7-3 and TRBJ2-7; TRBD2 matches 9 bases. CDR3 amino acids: CASSPPSGNYEQYF. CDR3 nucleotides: TGTGCCAGCAGCCCACCTAGCGGGAACTACGAGCAGTACTTC. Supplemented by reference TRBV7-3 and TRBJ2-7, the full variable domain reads GAGVSQTPSNKVTEKGKYVELRCDPISGHTALYWYRQSLGQGPEFLIYFQGTGAADDSGLPNDRFFAVRPEGSVSTLKIQRTERGDSAVYLCASSPPSGNYEQYFGPGTRLTVT.